Listed below are T cell receptor beta chains from one sample, sequenced in a study of blood T cells in healthy people across ages. TCRdb ran MiXCR on the 5' RACE reads and lists one entry per CDR3 protein. The repertoire holds 630,000 or so distinct CDR3 sequences, with about a third as singletons. The specimen was blood. The receptor set was obtained from a woman of 80 years or more in good health. Both conserved end residues are part of each CDR3. Each record gives: clone size, D gene, V gene, J gene, CDR3 DNA, CDR3 protein. A D gene is named only where the DNA matches it firmly. Rows may omit the clone size; those that give it use once, few, many or a size class.

size: many; D: -; V: TRBV6-5; J: TRBJ1-2; DNA: TGTGCCAGCAGTAGAGGGGCGGTTGGCTACACCTTC; CDR3: CASSRGAVGYTF
size: few; D: -; V: TRBV4-2; J: TRBJ1-2; DNA: TGTGCCAGCAGCCAGGGACAAGTCTATGGCTACACCTTC; CDR3: CASSQGQVYGYTF
size: many; D: -; V: TRBV3-1; J: TRBJ2-7; DNA: TGTGCCAGCAGCCCCGACAGAACTAGGGACCTCTCCTACGAGCAGTACTTC; CDR3: CASSPDRTRDLSYEQYF
size: -; D: -; V: TRBV21-1; J: TRBJ1-5; DNA: TGTGCCAGCAGCAAAAAAGGGAAGGGCAGTCAGCCCCAGCATTTT; CDR3: CASSKKGKGSQPQHF
size: many; D: TRBD2; V: TRBV24-1; J: TRBJ2-1; DNA: TGTGCCACCAGTGATTCGGGACTAGCGGGGGGTTACAATGAGCAGTTCTTC; CDR3: CATSDSGLAGGYNEQFF
size: many; D: TRBD2; V: TRBV12-3/TRBV12-4; J: TRBJ2-3; DNA: TGTGCCAGCAGTGGGAGACTAGCGGGGGGGCCGGGTGGCCTCATAAGGACGCAGTATTTT; CDR3: CASSGRLAGGPGGLIRTQYF
size: few; D: -; V: TRBV21-1; J: TRBJ1-2; DNA: TGTGCCAGCAGCAAAAAAGGGGCGGCGGAATTCTATGGCTACACCTTC; CDR3: CASSKKGAAEFYGYTF
size: many; D: -; V: TRBV5-1; J: TRBJ2-3; DNA: TGCGCCAGCAGCTTTATGTCAGGGACAGATACGCAGTATTTT; CDR3: CASSFMSGTDTQYF
size: many; D: -; V: TRBV28; J: TRBJ1-1; DNA: TGTGCCAGCAGGTGGGAAGGGGTGAATGATGAAGCTTTCTTT; CDR3: CASRWEGVNDEAFF
size: -; D: -; V: TRBV25-1; J: TRBJ2-7; DNA: TGTGCCAGTCGCCCGGGAGTAAAGAGCTCCTACGAGCAGTACTTC; CDR3: CASRPGVKSSYEQYF
size: many; D: -; V: TRBV2; J: TRBJ2-6; DNA: TGTGCCAGCAGTGCAATCTCTGGGGCCAACGTCCTGACTTTC; CDR3: CASSAISGANVLTF
size: -; D: -; V: TRBV24-1; J: TRBJ1-5; DNA: TGTGCCACCAGCAAAGGGACTTACAATCAGCCCCAGCATTTT; CDR3: CATSKGTYNQPQHF
size: -; D: TRBD1; V: TRBV2; J: TRBJ2-7; DNA: TGTGCCAGCAGTAGACAGGGGGTTAGCTGCGAGCAGTACTTC; CDR3: CASSRQGVSCEQYF
size: many; D: -; V: TRBV28; J: TRBJ1-5; DNA: TGTGCCAGCAGATCTCCGGGAGAAAATCAGCCCCAGCATTTT; CDR3: CASRSPGENQPQHF
size: many; D: TRBD1; V: TRBV7-9; J: TRBJ2-3; DNA: TGTGCCAGCAGCCCAAGACAGGGATTTCGTGCAGATACGCAGTATTTT; CDR3: CASSPRQGFRADTQYF
size: -; D: TRBD1; V: TRBV10-3; J: TRBJ1-5; DNA: TGTGCCATCAGTTCCGGGACAGAGAGCAATCAGCCCCAGCATTTT; CDR3: CAISSGTESNQPQHF
size: many; D: -; V: TRBV6-2/TRBV6-3; J: TRBJ2-3; DNA: TGTGCCAGCAGTTATTTGTGGGGCCGGACAGATACGCAGTATTTT; CDR3: CASSYLWGRTDTQYF
size: few; D: -; V: TRBV20-1; J: TRBJ1-5; DNA: TGCAGTGCTAGGTTAACAGGGAATCAGCCCCAGCATTTT; CDR3: CSARLTGNQPQHF